This T cell receptor beta chain derives from a study of cytotoxic CD8 clonotypes in ibrutinib-treated CLL. Profiled with immunoSEQ multiplex PCR; TCRdb holds only in-frame clones, not every one. The sample holds 250,000 or so clones; 70% are singletons and the top ten take 15%. Sequences were derived from PBMCs, sampled after 24 months of ibrutinib treatment. This receptor was taken from a human donor with chronic lymphocytic leukemia.

The CDR3 loop is CASSPRGDNEQFF. DNA for the CDR3: TGTGCCAGCAGCCCACGGGGGGACAATGAGCAGTTCTTC. V gene TRBV28 combines with J gene TRBJ2-1; 7 bases match TRBD2. Trimming removed 6 bases from V and 5 bases from J; junction bases left unmatched: 4. The CDR3 runs to 13 residues. CDR1 and CDR2 from the germline V gene are MDHEN and SYDVKM.